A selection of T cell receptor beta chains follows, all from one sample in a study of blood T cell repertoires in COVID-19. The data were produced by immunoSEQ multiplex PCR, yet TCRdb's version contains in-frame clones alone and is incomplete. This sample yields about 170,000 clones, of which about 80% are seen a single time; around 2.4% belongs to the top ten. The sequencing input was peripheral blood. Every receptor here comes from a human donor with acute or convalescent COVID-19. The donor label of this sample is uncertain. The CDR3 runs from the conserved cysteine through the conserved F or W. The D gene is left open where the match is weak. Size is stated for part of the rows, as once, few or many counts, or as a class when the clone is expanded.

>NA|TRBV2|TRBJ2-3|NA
TGTGCCAGCAGTGAGAGAAGGGGAGATACGCAGTATTTT
CASSERRGDTQYF
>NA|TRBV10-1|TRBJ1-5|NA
TGCGCCAGCAGTGTAGTCCAACGGGGTCAGCCCCAGCATTTT
CASSVVQRGQPQHF
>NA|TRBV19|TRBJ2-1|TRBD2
TGTGCCAGTAGCCGACAGGGACTAGCGGACAATGAGCAGTTCTTC
CASSRQGLADNEQFF
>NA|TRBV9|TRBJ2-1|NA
TGTGCCAGCAGCCTCCTCCTGGCCAATGAGCAGTTCTTC
CASSLLLANEQFF
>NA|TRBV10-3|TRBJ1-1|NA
TGTGCCATCAGTGATCGTAGGGGGATTAACACTGAAGCTTTCTTT
CAISDRRGINTEAFF
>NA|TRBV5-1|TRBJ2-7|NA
TGCGCCAGCAGCTTGGACGCCTCCTACTATGCCGTGAGCTCCTACGAGCAGTACTTC
CASSLDASYYAVSSYEQYF
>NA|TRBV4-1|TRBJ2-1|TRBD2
TGCGCCAGCAGCCAAGACCCCTTAACAGGTTCGGGACTAGCGGGAGCCGGGCAGTTCTTC
CASSQDPLTGSGLAGAGQFF
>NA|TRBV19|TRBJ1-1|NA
TGTGCCAGTAGTATAACGGGGGTGGACACTGAAGCTTTCTTT
CASSITGVDTEAFF
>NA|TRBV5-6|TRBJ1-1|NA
TGTGCCAGCAGTTCTACAGGGTTGAGAAACACTGAAGCTTTCTTT
CASSSTGLRNTEAFF
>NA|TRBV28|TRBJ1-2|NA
TGTGCCAGCAGTTTATTCTATGATGGCTACACCTTC
CASSLFYDGYTF
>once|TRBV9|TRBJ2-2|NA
TGTGCCAGCAGCGTAGTTAAGGGAGCTGGGACCGGGGAGCTGTTTTTT
CASSVVKGAGTGELFF
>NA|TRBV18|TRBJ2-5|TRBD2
TGTGCCAGCTCACCACCGACTAGCGGGAGTGTTGGTACAAGGGAGACCCAGTACTTC
CASSPPTSGSVGTRETQYF
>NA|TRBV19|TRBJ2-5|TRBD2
TGTGCCAGTAGTATAGGCGGGGGGGCTGGAGAGACCCAGTACTTC
CASSIGGGAGETQYF
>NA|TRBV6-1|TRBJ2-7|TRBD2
TGTGCCAGCAGTGAAAACGCGGGAGGGTCGTACGAGCAGTACTTC
CASSENAGGSYEQYF
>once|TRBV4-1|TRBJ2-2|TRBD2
TGCGCCAGCAGCCTACCGGCGGGGGACACCGGGGAGCTGTTTTTT
CASSLPAGDTGELFF
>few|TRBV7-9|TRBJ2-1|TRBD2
TGTGCCAGCAGCCCCCCCTTGCGGGAGGGTGTCCACAATGAGCAGTTCTTC
CASSPPLREGVHNEQFF
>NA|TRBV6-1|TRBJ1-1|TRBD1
TGTGCCAGCAGTGAAAGAAGACAGGGGGTGTCTGAAGCTTTCTTT
CASSERRQGVSEAFF
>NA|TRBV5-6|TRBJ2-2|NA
TGTGCCAGCAGCCTCCTCGGGAACAGGGACACCGGGGAGCTGTTTTTT
CASSLLGNRDTGELFF
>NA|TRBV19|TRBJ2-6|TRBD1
TGTGCCAGTAGTATGGTCAGGGGGAGCACTGGGGCCAACGTCCTGACTTTC
CASSMVRGSTGANVLTF
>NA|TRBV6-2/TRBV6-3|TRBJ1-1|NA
TGTGCCAGCAGTTACCGCGGGGGCCGCACTGAAGCTTTCTTT
CASSYRGGRTEAFF
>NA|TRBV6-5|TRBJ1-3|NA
TGTGCCAGCAGTTTAACTATGACTGTCAACACCATATATTTT
CASSLTMTVNTIYF
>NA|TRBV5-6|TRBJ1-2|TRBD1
TGTGCCAGCAGGCCCCGGGACAGGGAGAACTATGGCTACACCTTC
CASRPRDRENYGYTF
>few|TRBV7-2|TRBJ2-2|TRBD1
TGTGCCAGCAGCCAAGACGGGACAGGGTACACCGGGGAGCTGTTTTTT
CASSQDGTGYTGELFF
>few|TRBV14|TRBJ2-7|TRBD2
TGTGCCAGCAGCCAGGGGAGGGTAGGGTACGAGCAGTACTTC
CASSQGRVGYEQYF
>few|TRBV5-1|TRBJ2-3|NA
TGCGCCAGCAGCCCTGATAGCGTCTCCCTCTCTTATTTT
CASSPDSVSLSYF
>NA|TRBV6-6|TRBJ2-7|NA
TGTGCCAGCAGTTACTTAGGCGGGGTGAGCTCCTACGAGCAGTACTTC
CASSYLGGVSSYEQYF
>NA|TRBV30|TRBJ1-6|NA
TGTGCCTGGAGTCAAAGGGGGTATTCACCCCTCCACTTT
CAWSQRGYSPLHF
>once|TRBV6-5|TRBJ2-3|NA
TGTGCCAGCAGTTACTCGGAGGGTAGCACAGATACGCAGTATTTT
CASSYSEGSTDTQYF
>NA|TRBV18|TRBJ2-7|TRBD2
TGTGCCAGCTCACCGGGGGGGGACGAGCAGTACTTC
CASSPGGDEQYF
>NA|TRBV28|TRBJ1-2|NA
TGTGCCAGCAGTTTAAGGCAGGAATCCTATGGCTACACCTTC
CASSLRQESYGYTF
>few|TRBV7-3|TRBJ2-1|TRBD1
TGTGCCAGCAGCTTCACAGGACAGGGAATCGGCTCCTACAATGAGCAGTTCTTC
CASSFTGQGIGSYNEQFF
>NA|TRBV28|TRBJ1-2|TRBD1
TGTGCCAGCAGTTTACCCCCGGGACAGGGGATTCGGGGAGGCTACACCTTC
CASSLPPGQGIRGGYTF
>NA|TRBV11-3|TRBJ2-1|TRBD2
TGTGCCAGCAGCCTTCGGGTAGCGGGGGGTGAGCAGTTCTTC
CASSLRVAGGEQFF
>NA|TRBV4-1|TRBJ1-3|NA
TGCGCCAGCAGCCAAGTAGACAGTCTCCTCTCTGGAAACACCATATATTTT
CASSQVDSLLSGNTIYF
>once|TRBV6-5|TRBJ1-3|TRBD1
TGTGCCAGCACTCCCCGGGGACAGGGGGACACCATATATTTT
CASTPRGQGDTIYF
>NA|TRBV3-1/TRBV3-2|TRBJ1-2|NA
TGTGCCAGCAGCCAAGGCCCGGGGATGAACTATGGCTACACCTTC
CASSQGPGMNYGYTF
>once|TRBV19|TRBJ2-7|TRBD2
TGTGCCAGTAGTTCCCAAGCGGGACCTCGGGAGCAGTACTTC
CASSSQAGPREQYF
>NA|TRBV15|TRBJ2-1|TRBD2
TGTGCCACCAGCAGAGATCAAGCGGGAGGGCCGGGTGAGCAGTTCTTC
CATSRDQAGGPGEQFF
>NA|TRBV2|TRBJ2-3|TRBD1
TGTGCCGGAGGACAGGAGACCACAGATACGCAGTATTTT
CAGGQETTDTQYF
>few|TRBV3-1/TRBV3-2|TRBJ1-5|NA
TGTGCCAGCAGCCAAGATCAGGGAAGACAGCCCCAGCATTTT
CASSQDQGRQPQHF
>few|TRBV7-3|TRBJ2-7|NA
TGTGCCAGCAGCCGAGCTGGGGGCGGACGCTCCTACGAGCAGTACTTC
CASSRAGGGRSYEQYF
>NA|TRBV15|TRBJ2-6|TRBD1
TGTGCCACCAGCAGAGGCGCAGGGGGCCCTGGGGCCAACGTCCTGACTTTC
CATSRGAGGPGANVLTF
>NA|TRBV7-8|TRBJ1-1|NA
TGTGCCAGCAACTACATCACGGGAGGCGGTTGGAACACTGAAGCTTTCTTT
CASNYITGGGWNTEAFF
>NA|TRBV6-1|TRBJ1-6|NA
TGTGCCAGCAGTGGGGCAGGAAAAAGCTCCTATAATTCACCCCTCCACTTT
CASSGAGKSSYNSPLHF
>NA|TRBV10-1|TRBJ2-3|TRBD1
TGCGCCAGCAGCGCCGGGACAGGGGGTAAGGATACGCAGTATTTT
CASSAGTGGKDTQYF
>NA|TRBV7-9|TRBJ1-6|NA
TGTGCCAGCAGCCCTTCGACAGCTAATTCACCCCTCCACTTT
CASSPSTANSPLHF
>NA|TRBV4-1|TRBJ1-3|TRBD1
TGCGCCAGCAGCCCCTACCCTGACAGGGGGCCAGGGAGATCTGGAAACACCATATATTTT
CASSPYPDRGPGRSGNTIYF
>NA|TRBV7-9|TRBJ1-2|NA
TGTGCCAGCAGCTTAGAGGGGCACTTTGGCTACACCTTC
CASSLEGHFGYTF
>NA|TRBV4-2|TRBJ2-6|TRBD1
TGTGCCAGCAGCCAAGAAGGGACAGGGACATACGCCTCTGGGGCCAACGTCCTGACTTTC
CASSQEGTGTYASGANVLTF
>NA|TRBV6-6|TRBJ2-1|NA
TGTGCCAGCACCCTTGTCGGGAGTATGTACAATGAGCAGTTCTTC
CASTLVGSMYNEQFF